The 30 T cell receptor beta chains below all came from one sample that was sequenced in a study of cytomegalovirus exposure and HLA in healthy donors. The PCR made use of 60 Vbeta and 13 Jbeta primers. Assay used: immunoSEQ multiplex PCR; TCRdb lists only in-frame clones, some missing. The repertoire has under 150,000 clones, 70% to 85% of them found once; the top ten carry around 2.3%. Source material: PBMCs. The receptors derive from a woman aged 18-29 years in good health and CMV-seronegative.

The chain is built from TRBV7-9 and TRBJ2-1, with TRBD1 matching over 11 bases. The CDR3 consists of 13 residues. CDR1 and CDR2 (germline): SEHNR, FQNEAQ (reference sequence). V shed 11 bases and J 9 bases; nucleotides not matched to a gene: 9. CDR3 loop: CAGRDRGSGEQFF. CDR3 DNA sequence: TGTGCCGGTAGGGACAGGGGGTCTGGTGAGCAGTTCTTC.

The CDR3: CASSNLVRFGEKLFF. The CDR3 bases are TGTGCCAGCAGTAATTTAGTGAGATTCGGGGAAAAACTGTTTTTT. This chain connects TRBV28 to TRBJ1-4; D ambiguous. The CDR3 runs 15 residues. Trimming left V 5 bases short and J 8 bases short, with 18 bases between. Per germline, CDR1 MDHEN and CDR2 SYDVKM. Variable domain in full (rest from reference TRBV28 and TRBJ1-4): DVKVTQSSRYLVKRTGEKVFLECVQDMDHENMFWYRQDPGLGLRLIYFSYDVKMKEKGDIPEGYSVSREKKERFSLILESASTNQTSMYLCASSNLVRFGEKLFFGSGTQLSVL.

The gene calls are TRBV19 and TRBJ2-1; D not certain. Trimming left V 7 bases short and J 7 bases short, with 14 bases between. The CDR3 extends over 13 amino acids. The germline V gene has CDR1 LNHDA and CDR2 SQIVND (reference sequence). In nucleotides, the CDR3 is TGTGCCAGTAACAGTTGGTACACGAATGAGCAGTTCTTC. As protein: CASNSWYTNEQFF.

The genes are TRBV19 and TRBJ1-5, with 11 nucleotides matching TRBD1. This CDR3 has 18 amino acids. The V and J ends lost 1 base and 5 bases, in that order; junction bases with no gene match: 10. Per the germline V gene, CDR1 is LNHDA and CDR2 is SQIVND (reference sequence). The CDR3 region is CASSIVVGTGGRDQPQHF. The CDR3 region has the DNA TGTGCCAGTAGTATAGTAGTAGGGACAGGGGGTAGGGATCAGCCCCAGCATTTT.

Only a few counts were recorded for this clone. The chain uses TRBV5-6 and TRBJ1-1; D unclear. The CDR3 covers 12 residues. Germline values: CDR1 SGHDT, CDR2 YYEEEE. With 4 bases removed from V and 4 bases from J, the gap between germline ends came to 8 bases. CDR3 DNA sequence: TGTGCCAGCAGCCTAGGTTCCACTGAAGCTTTCTTT. Its protein product is CASSLGSTEAFF. The full variable domain, in which reference TRBV5-6 and TRBJ1-1 provide the parts outside the CDR3, is DAGVTQSPTHLIKTRGQQVTLRCSPKSGHDTVSWYQQALGQGPQFIFQYYEEEERQRGNFPDRFSGHQFPNYSSELNVNALLLGDSALYLCASSLGSTEAFFGQGTRLTVV.

This clone came up a few times. The gene calls are TRBV13 and TRBJ1-3; TRBD1 matches 8 bases. Germline V gene lookup returns CDR1 PRHDT and CDR2 FYEKMQ (reference sequence). CDR3 length: 14 amino acids. V lost 5 bases and J lost 4; bases outside the gene matches: 4. Here the CDR3 reads CASSLRGQGNTIYF. CDR3 in DNA: TGTGCCAGCAGCCTCAGGGGGCAAGGAAACACCATATATTTT. The variable domain in full, completed from reference TRBV13 and TRBJ1-3, reads AAGVIQSPRHLIKEKRETATLKCYPIPRHDTVYWYQQGPGQDPQFLISFYEKMQSDKGSIPDRFSAQQFSDYHSELNMSSLELGDSALYFCASSLRGQGNTIYFGEGSWLTVV.

The rearrangement joins TRBV19 to TRBJ1-4; a weak D match, TRBD1 (6 bases). Germline V gene sequence: CDR1 LNHDA, CDR2 SQIVND (reference sequence). V was pared by 9 bases and J by 4 bases, with 21 bases between. The CDR3 is made up of 16 amino acids. CDR3 in amino acids: CASRRDTRHNNEKLFF. As DNA, the CDR3 is TGTGCCAGCCGCCGGGACACCAGGCACAATAATGAAAAACTGTTTTTT.

In regard to this clone: A read error may be the cause here, since a much bigger clone is one base away. V gene TRBV2 combines with J gene TRBJ1-6; weak D call: TRBD1 (5 bases). V was trimmed by 4 bases and J by 7 bases, leaving 8 bases between them. The germline V gene has CDR1 SNHLY and CDR2 FYNNEI. The CDR3 sequence is 13 residues long. The CDR3 DNA sequence: TGTGCCAGCAGTGGGGCAGGGAATTCACCCCTCCACTTT. It translates to CASSGAGNSPLHF.

The V call is TRBV19, the J call TRBJ1-5; no reliable D call. Germline CDR1 reads LNHDA; CDR2 reads SQIVND (reference sequence). Trimming removed 0 bases from V and 6 bases from J, with 9 bases in between. CDR3 length: 14 residues. DNA for the CDR3: TGTGCCAGTAGTATAGAGGGCAGCGGTCAGCCCCAGCATTTT. Translation gives CASSIEGSGQPQHF.

Only a few counts were recorded for this clone. The chain links TRBV4-1 to TRBJ1-4; tentatively, D is TRBD1 (5 bases). CDR3 length: 15 residues. The germline V gene has CDR1 MGHRA and CDR2 YSYEKL. Trimming stripped 1 base from V and 5 bases from J, with 11 bases between. In DNA form, the CDR3 reads TGCGCCAGCAGCCAAGGTTTACAGGAAAATGAAAAACTGTTTTTT. Translation gives CASSQGLQENEKLFF.

V and J are TRBV2 and TRBJ1-5; no clear D. In germline, CDR1 is SNHLY, CDR2 FYNNEI. This CDR3 region has 15 residues. V lost 2 bases, J lost 1 base, and 9 bases lay in between. CDR3 in amino acids: CASSERRNSNQPQHF. CDR3 in DNA: TGTGCCAGCAGTGAAAGGAGGAACAGCAATCAGCCCCAGCATTTT.

This clone was counted a few times. The V gene is TRBV5-6, the J gene TRBJ2-7; 9 nucleotides line up with TRBD1. From germline, CDR1 is SGHDT and CDR2 YYEEEE. CDR3 size: 14 residues. V lost 6 bases, J lost 4 bases, and 8 bases stayed unmatched. The CDR3 reads CASTLGTGFYEQYF. The CDR3 nucleotides read TGTGCCAGCACCCTGGGGACAGGGTTTTACGAGCAGTACTTC.

The chain couples TRBV5-1 to TRBJ2-2; TRBD1 matches at 10 bases. Germline values: CDR1 SGHRS, CDR2 YFSETQ. J gave up 4 bases and V 2 bases, and 5 bases lay outside the gene matches. The CDR3 runs 16 residues. The CDR3 reads CASSLFGTGATGELFF. The CDR3 region has the DNA TGCGCCAGCAGCTTATTCGGGACAGGGGCCACCGGGGAGCTGTTTTTT.

This clone occurred a few times. The chain employs TRBV10-3 and TRBJ2-7, with 12 bases matching TRBD1. The J segment lost 5 bases and the V segment lost 6 bases, leaving 5 bases of the junction unmatched. Germline loops: CDR1 ENHRY, CDR2 SYGVKD. This CDR3 spans 14 amino acids. CDR3 amino acids: CAISPGQGANEQYF. CDR3 DNA sequence: TGTGCCATCAGCCCGGGACAGGGGGCAAACGAGCAGTACTTC.

The gene calls are TRBV5-1 and TRBJ2-3; 9 nucleotides line up with TRBD2. Germline trimming cut 7 bases from V and 4 bases from J; bases unmatched to any gene: 7. This CDR3 comprises 14 residues. Germline CDR1 reads SGHRS; CDR2 reads YFSETQ. The CDR3 nucleotides are TGCGCCAGCGAGGGGCGGGAGGGCGCAGATACGCAGTATTTT. Amino acid sequence: CASEGREGADTQYF. The whole variable domain, remainder taken from reference TRBV5-1 and TRBJ2-3, is KAGVTQTPRYLIKTRGQQVTLSCSPISGHRSVSWYQQTPGQGLQFLFEYFSETQRNKGNFPGRFSGRQFSNSRSEMNVSTLELGDSALYLCASEGREGADTQYFGPGTRLTVL.

The genes are TRBV15 and TRBJ1-6, with TRBD1 matching 10 bases. The CDR3 is 14 residues long. In germline, CDR1 is LNHNV, CDR2 YYDKDF (reference sequence). V shed 9 bases, J shed 8 bases, and the junction held 7 bases outside the gene matches. The CDR3 protein is CATDRGTGDSPLHF. In DNA, the CDR3 is TGTGCCACGGATCGGGGGACAGGGGATTCACCCCTCCACTTT.

The rearrangement links TRBV28 to TRBJ1-1, with a possible D match to TRBD1 (5 bases). This CDR3 spans 15 amino acids. The germline gives CDR1 MDHEN, CDR2 SYDVKM. V lost 3 bases, J lost 2 bases, and 13 bases lay in between. The CDR3 nucleotides are TGTGCCAGCAGTTTCGCTTGGGGGGGAAACACTGAAGCTTTCTTT. Its translation is CASSFAWGGNTEAFF. The full variable domain, its missing parts supplied by reference TRBV28 and TRBJ1-1, is DVKVTQSSRYLVKRTGEKVFLECVQDMDHENMFWYRQDPGLGLRLIYFSYDVKMKEKGDIPEGYSVSREKKERFSLILESASTNQTSMYLCASSFAWGGNTEAFFGQGTRLTVV.

The chain links TRBV10-3 to TRBJ1-6; 9 nucleotides align to TRBD1. Looked up from germline, CDR1 is ENHRY and CDR2 is SYGVKD. Trimming removed 3 bases from V and 11 bases from J; junction bases left unmatched: 5. The CDR3 has 14 residues. The CDR3 loop is CAISEGGQGAPLHF. The CDR3 DNA sequence: TGTGCCATCAGTGAAGGGGGACAGGGAGCACCCCTCCACTTT.

V usage is TRBV13 and J usage is TRBJ1-1; a possible D gene is TRBD1 (5 bases). CDR3 length: 14 amino acids. Germline V gives CDR1 PRHDT, CDR2 FYEKMQ (reference sequence). V lost 5 bases, J lost 4 bases, and 14 bases lay in between. This CDR3 is CASSPKSGGTEAFF. CDR3 nucleotides: TGTGCCAGCAGCCCGAAGTCGGGGGGCACTGAAGCTTTCTTT.

The chain combines TRBV7-9 with TRBJ2-7; 12 bases fit TRBD2. This CDR3 contains 14 residues. CDR1 is SEHNR and CDR2 is FQNEAQ in the germline V gene (reference sequence). J gave up 4 bases and V 5 bases, and 3 bases lay outside the gene matches. The CDR3 reads CASSPTSGSYEQYF. The CDR3 DNA sequence: TGTGCCAGCAGCCCGACTAGCGGGAGTTACGAGCAGTACTTC.

The gene calls are TRBV6-5 and TRBJ1-1, with a weak D call TRBD1 (5 bases). The CDR3 runs 14 residues. Trimming took 4 bases from V and 2 from J, leaving 11 bases between them. Germline V gene data show CDR1 as MNHEY and CDR2 as SVGAGI. CDR3 residues: CASSWTQANTEAFF. The CDR3 DNA reads TGTGCCAGCAGTTGGACACAGGCAAACACTGAAGCTTTCTTT.

The chain carries TRBV10-3 and TRBJ2-5, with D perhaps TRBD1 (5 bases). The J call is in doubt because the DNA end fits TRBJ2-7 better. Germline V lookup: CDR1 ENHRY, CDR2 SYGVKD. The CDR3 sequence is 12 residues long. The CDR3 loop reads CAISESGREQYF. CDR3 nucleotides: TGTGCCATCAGTGAGTCGGGGCGCGAGCAGTACTTC.

This rearrangement joins TRBV2 to TRBJ1-5, with a tentative D call TRBD1 (6 bases). Trimming left V 4 bases short and J 2 bases short, with 12 bases between. CDR1 is SNHLY, CDR2 FYNNEI, per germline. CDR3 length equals 15 residues. The CDR3 coding sequence is TGTGCCAGCAGTGTGGGAGGGGGTGGCAATCAGCCCCAGCATTTT. Encoded protein: CASSVGGGGNQPQHF.

The chain combines TRBV27 with TRBJ2-3, with D perhaps matching TRBD2 (5 bases). This CDR3 has 15 residues. Germline values: CDR1 MNHEY, CDR2 SMNVEV (reference sequence). Deletions cut 6 bases from V and 3 bases from J, with 16 bases between. The CDR3 here is CASSQWPGSTDTQYF. The CDR3 DNA reads TGTGCCAGCAGCCAATGGCCGGGAAGTACAGATACGCAGTATTTT.

This clone was detected once. The rearrangement joins TRBV23-1 to TRBJ2-3; D is uncertain. TRBV23-1 is identified as an open reading frame with a role that is uncertain. This CDR3 contains 13 residues. The ends were cut back, 3 bases at V and 6 bases at J, with 10 bases in the middle. The CDR3 DNA reads TGCGCCAGCAGTCACTATGTTGAGGATACGCAGTATTTT. This gives the protein CASSHYVEDTQYF.

CDR3 nucleotides: TGTGCCAGCAGTACTTGGAACACTGAAGCTTTCTTT. This translates into CASSTWNTEAFF. V gene TRBV7-2 combines with J gene TRBJ1-1, with D uncertain. The germline V gene encodes CDR1 SGHTA and CDR2 FQGNSA. V was pared by 6 bases and J by 1 base, with 6 bases between. This CDR3 has 12 residues.

The gene calls are TRBV5-4 and TRBJ2-7; 10 nucleotides line up with TRBD1. The CDR3 length is 15 residues. The trim removed 2 bases at V and 1 base at J, leaving 3 bases unmatched. In germline, CDR1 is SGHNT, CDR2 YYREEE (reference sequence). This chain's CDR3 is CASSLMGQGSYEQYV. In DNA, the CDR3 is TGTGCCAGCAGCTTAATGGGACAGGGGTCCTACGAGCAGTACGTC.

The rearrangement uses TRBV6-5 and TRBJ2-5; D possibly corresponds to TRBD2 (6 bases). The CDR3 spans 13 residues. Germline V gene lookup returns CDR1 MNHEY and CDR2 SVGAGI. V dropped 6 bases and J dropped 5 bases, with 13 bases sitting between them. CDR3 amino acids: CASRPPGVETQYF. CDR3 DNA sequence: TGTGCCAGCAGGCCCCCGGGGGTGGAGACCCAGTACTTC.

The chain couples TRBV11-3 to TRBJ2-3; TRBD2 aligns across 8 bases. The CDR3 is 16 amino acids. Germline CDR1 SGHNT, CDR2 YENEEA. J lost 2 bases, V lost 1 base, and 5 bases had no gene match. The CDR3 region is CASSLGLASDTDTQYF. The DNA for the CDR3 is TGTGCCAGCAGCTTAGGACTAGCGAGTGACACAGATACGCAGTATTTT.

This CDR3 is CASSGRVAGEKLFF. The CDR3 DNA is TGTGCCAGCAGTGGGCGCGTGGCAGGGGAAAAACTGTTTTTT. The chain is built from TRBV2 and TRBJ1-4; a possible D gene is TRBD1 (5 bases). CDR3 length: 14 residues. The germline gives CDR1 SNHLY, CDR2 FYNNEI. The V gene lost 4 bases and the J gene lost 8 bases, with 14 bases spanning the gap.